This TCR beta chain was captured in a study of control samples from healthy donors and cancer patients. V trimming: 2 bases; J trimming: 4 bases; junction bases outside the gene matches: 16. The CDR3 has 19 residues. The germline CDR1 and CDR2 sequences are SGHTA and FQGTGA. Only in-frame clones appear in the TCRdb table, and some are missing; sequencing was by immunoSEQ multiplex PCR. This table has some 82,000 clones, over 75% appearing once. The sequence was collected from a man in his fifties in good health. The sequenced material came from blood. V and J are TRBV7-3 and TRBJ2-3; 9 bases align to TRBD2. The CDR3 region has the DNA TGTGCCAGCAGCTTAGGGCTGGTGTCCGCGGGAGGGCCTGCAGATACGCAGTATTTT. This encodes CASSLGLVSAGGPADTQYF.